A selection of T cell receptor beta chains follows, all from one sample in a study of blood T cell repertoires in COVID-19. Some clones are missing from TCRdb's copy, which holds only in-frame ones; the method was immunoSEQ multiplex PCR. This sample yields 95,000 to 150,000 clones, of which about 80% are seen a single time; around 4% belongs to the top ten. Sequencing used peripheral blood. These receptors came from a woman in her fifties or sixties with acute or convalescent COVID-19. CDR3s include the opening cysteine and the closing phenylalanine or tryptophan. A D gene is named only where the DNA matches it firmly. Rows may omit the clone size; those that give it use once, few, many or a size class.

TRBV25-1,NA,TRBJ1-6,TRBD1,TGTGCAAGCAGGGACAGGGCGAGCTCCTATAATTCACCCCTCCACTTT,CASRDRASSYNSPLHF
TRBV5-1,NA,TRBJ2-1,NA,TGCGCCAGCAGCCCGGATGGGCCGGTCGTGTATGAGCAGTTCTTC,CASSPDGPVVYEQFF
TRBV6-6,NA,TRBJ1-5,NA,TGTGCCAGCACTCGACAGAACAATCAGCCCCAGCATTTT,CASTRQNNQPQHF
TRBV21-1,few,TRBJ2-7,NA,TGTGCCAGCAGCCACACAACCTTC,CASSHTTF
TRBV7-9,NA,TRBJ2-6,TRBD2,TGTGCCAGCAGCTCAGAGCGGGGGACTGGGGCCAACGTCCTGACTTTC,CASSSERGTGANVLTF
TRBV10-3,NA,TRBJ2-2,TRBD2,TGTGCCATCAGTGGGCGAGCGGGAGTGGGAACCGGGGAGCTGTTTTTT,CAISGRAGVGTGELFF
TRBV2,few,TRBJ2-5,NA,TGTGCCAGCACTGGTCTACCCGGGGAGACCCAGTACTTC,CASTGLPGETQYF
TRBV5-1,once,TRBJ2-4,TRBD1,TGCGCCAGCAGCCAAGGTTTGGACAGGGAAAACATTCAGTACTTC,CASSQGLDRENIQYF
TRBV3-1/TRBV3-2,NA,TRBJ2-6,NA,TGTGCCAGCAGCCAAGTATCTGGGGCCAACGTCCTGACTTTC,CASSQVSGANVLTF
TRBV10-2,NA,TRBJ2-7,NA,TGCGCCAGCAGTGAGCCCGTTGCGTTGCAGTACTTC,CASSEPVALQYF
TRBV21-1,NA,TRBJ1-1,NA,TGTGCCAAGCGGCCCCAGGCCAACACTGAAGCTTTCTTT,CAKRPQANTEAFF
TRBV28,NA,TRBJ2-1,TRBD2,TGTGCCAGCAGCCCTGGGGGGCTAGCGGGGATAATTCTCTACAATGAGCAGTTCTTC,CASSPGGLAGIILYNEQFF
TRBV9,NA,TRBJ1-4,NA,TGTGCCAGCAGCGATGGAGGGATTCCAACTAATGAAAAACTGTTTTTT,CASSDGGIPTNEKLFF
TRBV5-1,NA,TRBJ2-3,TRBD2,TGCGCCAGCAGCCAAGCACTAGCGGGGTCCACAGATACGCAGTATTTT,CASSQALAGSTDTQYF
TRBV19,NA,TRBJ1-6,NA,TGTGCCAGTAAGCGGGGGCTCGGGGCTACCTATAATTCACCCCTCCACTTT,CASKRGLGATYNSPLHF
TRBV5-4,NA,TRBJ2-3,NA,TGTGCCAGCAGCCCGGGTGGTAGAATGAGAACTCAAGATACGCAGTATTTT,CASSPGGRMRTQDTQYF
TRBV5-4,few,TRBJ2-1,TRBD2,TGTGCCAGCCGAGCCCCTGGGATAATAGCGGGGGGGCTCAATGAGCAGTTCTTC,CASRAPGIIAGGLNEQFF
TRBV4-2,NA,TRBJ2-1,NA,TGTGCCAGCAGCCAAGAGAGATCTTACAATGAGCAGTTCTTC,CASSQERSYNEQFF
TRBV6-5,NA,TRBJ2-3,TRBD2,TGTGCCAGCAGTATGGCGGGGGGCCTCACAGATACGCAGTATTTT,CASSMAGGLTDTQYF
TRBV6-5,NA,TRBJ2-7,TRBD1,TGTGCCAGCAGCCCACGGGACAGAAGCTACGGGGAGCAGTACTTC,CASSPRDRSYGEQYF
TRBV5-1,NA,TRBJ2-2,TRBD2,TGCGCCAGCAGCTTGGCCTCAGGCGGGAGTTATCACACCGGGGAGCTGTTTTTT,CASSLASGGSYHTGELFF
TRBV18,few,TRBJ2-7,TRBD2,TGTGCCAGCTCACCTTCACCAGGCGGGAGCGAGCAGTACTTC,CASSPSPGGSEQYF
TRBV19,NA,TRBJ2-1,NA,TGTGCCAGTAGTATAGGGCAGGGATTTAATGAGCAGTTCTTC,CASSIGQGFNEQFF
TRBV10-3,NA,TRBJ2-3,TRBD1,TGTGCCATCAGTGGGCGGACAGGGGGCTTCACAGATACGCAGTATTTT,CAISGRTGGFTDTQYF
TRBV28,NA,TRBJ2-7,TRBD1,TGTGCCAGCGGTACAGGGGGCTCCTACGAGCAGTACTTC,CASGTGGSYEQYF
TRBV4-1,NA,TRBJ2-1,NA,TGCGCCAGCAGCCAAGATTCTCGGCCAGGGGTGGATTACAATGAGCAGTTCTTC,CASSQDSRPGVDYNEQFF
TRBV29-1,NA,TRBJ2-7,NA,TGCAGCGTTGAAGTGGACTCAAGCTACGAGCAGTACTTC,CSVEVDSSYEQYF
TRBV27,once,TRBJ2-1,TRBD2,TGTGCCAGCAGTTTACCCCAACTAGCGGGAGTACTGTTCTTC,CASSLPQLAGVLFF
TRBV11-2,NA,TRBJ2-5,TRBD2,TGTGCCAGCAGCTTAGATCCTAGCGGGAACCAAGAGACCCAGTACTTC,CASSLDPSGNQETQYF
TRBV3-1/TRBV3-2,NA,TRBJ1-4,TRBD1,TGTGCCAGCAGCCTACAGGGGGGGAGTTATGAAAAACTGTTTTTT,CASSLQGGSYEKLFF
TRBV5-1,NA,TRBJ2-3,NA,TGCGCCAGCAGCTTCGAGAGGAGGAGCACAGATACGCAGTATTTT,CASSFERRSTDTQYF
TRBV25-1,NA,TRBJ2-1,TRBD2,TGTGCCAGCAGTGAAAGCGGGAGCCTGAATGAGCAGTTCTTC,CASSESGSLNEQFF
TRBV19,NA,TRBJ2-3,TRBD2,TGTGCCAGTAGCCATCCTACTGGGCGGGGGGGCACAGATACGCAGTATTTT,CASSHPTGRGGTDTQYF
TRBV2,NA,TRBJ1-5,NA,TGTGCCAGCACACGACTGAATAGCAATCAGCCCCAGCATTTT,CASTRLNSNQPQHF
TRBV27,NA,TRBJ1-2,NA,TGTGCCAGCAGTTTATTATCGCCAGGGCTCGACTATGGCTACACCTTC,CASSLLSPGLDYGYTF
TRBV12-3/TRBV12-4,NA,TRBJ1-1,NA,TGTGCCAGCAGTTTATCGTACACTGAAGCTTTCTTT,CASSLSYTEAFF
TRBV7-3,NA,TRBJ2-2,TRBD2,TGTGCCAGCAGCTTGACTAGCGGGGGGATGAACACCGGGGAGCTGTTTTTT,CASSLTSGGMNTGELFF
TRBV5-1,NA,TRBJ2-5,TRBD1,TGCGCCAGCAGCCCGACAGGGATCGGCGAGACCCAGTACTTC,CASSPTGIGETQYF